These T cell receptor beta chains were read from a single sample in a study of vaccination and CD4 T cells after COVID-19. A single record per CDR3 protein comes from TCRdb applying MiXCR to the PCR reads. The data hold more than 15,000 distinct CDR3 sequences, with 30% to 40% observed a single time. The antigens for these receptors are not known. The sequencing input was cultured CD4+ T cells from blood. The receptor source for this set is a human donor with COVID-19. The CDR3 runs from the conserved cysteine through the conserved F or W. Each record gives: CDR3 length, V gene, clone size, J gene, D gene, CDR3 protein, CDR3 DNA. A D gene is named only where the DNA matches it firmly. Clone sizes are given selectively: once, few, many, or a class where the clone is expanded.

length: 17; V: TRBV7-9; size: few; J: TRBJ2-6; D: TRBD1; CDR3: CASSLGQGPSGANVLTF; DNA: TGTGCCAGCAGCCTGGGACAGGGCCCCTCTGGGGCCAACGTCCTGACTTTC
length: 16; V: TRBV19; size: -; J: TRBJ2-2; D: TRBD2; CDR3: CASSLRAGGHSGELFF; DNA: TGTGCCAGTAGTCTGAGAGCGGGGGGGCATTCCGGGGAGCTGTTTTTT
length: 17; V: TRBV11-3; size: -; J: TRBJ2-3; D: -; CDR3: CASSLAVLGFGADTQYF; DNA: TGTGCCAGCAGCTTAGCCGTCCTAGGCTTTGGGGCAGATACGCAGTATTTT
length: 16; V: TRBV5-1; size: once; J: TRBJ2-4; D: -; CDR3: CASSLGRGALMDIQYF; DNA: TGCGCCAGCAGCTTGGGGCGTGGTGCGCTAATGGACATTCAGTACTTC
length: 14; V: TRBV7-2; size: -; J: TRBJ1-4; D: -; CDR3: CASSSGNTNEKLFF; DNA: TGTGCCAGCAGCTCCGGGAATACTAATGAAAAACTGTTTTTT
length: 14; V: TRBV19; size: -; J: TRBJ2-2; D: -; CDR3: CASSLLPSTGELFF; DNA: TGTGCCAGTAGTCTTCTACCCTCCACCGGGGAGCTGTTTTTT
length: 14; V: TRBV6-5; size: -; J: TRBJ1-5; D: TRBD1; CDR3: CASSYGTGDQPQHF; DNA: TGTGCCAGCAGTTACGGGACAGGGGATCAGCCCCAGCATTTT
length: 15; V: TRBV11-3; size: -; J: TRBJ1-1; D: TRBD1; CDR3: CASSPPGTANTEAFF; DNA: TGTGCCAGCAGCCCCCCGGGGACAGCGAACACTGAAGCTTTCTTT
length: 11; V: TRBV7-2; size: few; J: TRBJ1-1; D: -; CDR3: CASSLVAEAFF; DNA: TGTGCCAGCAGCTTAGTCGCCGAAGCTTTCTTT
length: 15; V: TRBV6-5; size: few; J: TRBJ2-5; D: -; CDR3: CASSYSQVPQETQYF; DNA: TGTGCCAGCAGTTACTCGCAAGTACCGCAAGAGACCCAGTACTTC
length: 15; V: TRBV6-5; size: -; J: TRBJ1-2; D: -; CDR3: CASSYEAGVLRGYTF; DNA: TGTGCCAGCAGTTACGAAGCAGGGGTTCTACGGGGCTACACCTTC
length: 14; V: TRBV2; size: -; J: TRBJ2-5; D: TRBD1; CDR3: CASQGESNSETQYF; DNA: TGTGCCAGTCAGGGGGAGAGTAATAGCGAGACCCAGTACTTC
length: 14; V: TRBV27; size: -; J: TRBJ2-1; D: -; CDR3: CASSLISRYNEQFF; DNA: TGTGCCAGCAGTTTAATCAGCCGCTACAATGAGCAGTTCTTC
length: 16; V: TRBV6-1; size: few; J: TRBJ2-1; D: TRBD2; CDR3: CASSTPAGPSYNEQFF; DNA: TGTGCCAGCAGTACCCCAGCGGGGCCGTCTTACAATGAGCAGTTCTTC
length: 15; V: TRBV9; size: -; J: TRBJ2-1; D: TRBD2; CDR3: CASSVGLAGESEQFF; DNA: TGTGCCAGCAGCGTAGGACTAGCGGGGGAAAGTGAGCAGTTCTTC
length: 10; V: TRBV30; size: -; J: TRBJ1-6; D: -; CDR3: CALDGAPLHF; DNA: TGTGCCCTAGATGGGGCACCCCTCCACTTT
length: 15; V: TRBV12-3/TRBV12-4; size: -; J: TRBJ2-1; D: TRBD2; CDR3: CASSHGLAGYNEQFF; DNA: TGTGCCAGCAGCCATGGACTAGCGGGGTACAATGAGCAGTTCTTC
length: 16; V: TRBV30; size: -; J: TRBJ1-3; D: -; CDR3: CAWSVTGASSGNTIYF; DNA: TGTGCCTGGAGTGTAACGGGGGCGAGCTCTGGAAACACCATATATTTT
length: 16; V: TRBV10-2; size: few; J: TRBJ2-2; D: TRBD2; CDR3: CASSVPSGLASGELFF; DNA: TGCGCCAGCAGTGTCCCATCTGGACTAGCGTCCGGGGAGCTGTTTTTT
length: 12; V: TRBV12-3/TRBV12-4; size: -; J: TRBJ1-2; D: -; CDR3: CASAEGLYGYTF; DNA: TGTGCCAGCGCTGAGGGGCTCTATGGCTACACCTTC
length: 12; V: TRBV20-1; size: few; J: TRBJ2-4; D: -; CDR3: CSAAGGRDIQYF; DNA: TGCAGCGCCGCCGGGGGTCGGGACATTCAGTACTTC
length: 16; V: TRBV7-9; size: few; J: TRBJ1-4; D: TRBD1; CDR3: CASSPGQGGTNEKLFF; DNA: TGTGCCAGCAGCCCGGGACAGGGAGGAACTAATGAAAAACTGTTTTTT
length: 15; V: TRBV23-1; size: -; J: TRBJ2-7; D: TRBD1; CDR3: CASSHRTGDNYEQYF; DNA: TGCGCCAGCAGTCATCGGACAGGGGATAACTACGAGCAGTACTTC
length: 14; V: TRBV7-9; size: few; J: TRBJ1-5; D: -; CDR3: CASSLSESNQPQHF; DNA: TGTGCCAGCAGTCTATCGGAAAGCAATCAGCCCCAGCATTTT
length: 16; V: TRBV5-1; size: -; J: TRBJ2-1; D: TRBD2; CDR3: CASSLVSSGTYNEQFF; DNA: TGCGCCAGCAGCTTGGTGTCTAGCGGAACCTACAATGAGCAGTTCTTC
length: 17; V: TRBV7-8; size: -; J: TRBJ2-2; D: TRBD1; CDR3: CASSPRDRVLTTGELFF; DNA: TGTGCCAGCAGCCCTCGGGACAGGGTTTTGACTACCGGGGAGCTGTTTTTT
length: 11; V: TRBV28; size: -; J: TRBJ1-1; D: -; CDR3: CASTAAGAAFF; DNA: TGTGCCAGCACCGCGGCGGGGGCCGCTTTCTTT
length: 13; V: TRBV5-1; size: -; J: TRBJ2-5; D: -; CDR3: CASCPGSGETQYF; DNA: TGCGCCAGCTGCCCCGGGAGCGGAGAGACCCAGTACTTC
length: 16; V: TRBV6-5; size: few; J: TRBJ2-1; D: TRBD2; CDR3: CASSYSASGGGNEQFF; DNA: TGTGCCAGCAGTTACTCCGCTAGCGGGGGGGGCAATGAGCAGTTCTTC
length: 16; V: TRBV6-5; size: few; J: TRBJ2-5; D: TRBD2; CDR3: CASSYSGLAGQETQYF; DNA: TGTGCCAGCAGTTACTCGGGACTAGCGGGACAAGAGACCCAGTACTTC
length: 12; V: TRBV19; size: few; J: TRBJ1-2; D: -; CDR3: CASTGSNYGYTF; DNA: TGTGCCAGTACAGGGTCCAACTATGGCTACACCTTC
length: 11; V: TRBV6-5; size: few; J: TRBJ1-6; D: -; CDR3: CASSYSSPLHF; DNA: TGTGCCAGCAGTTACTCCTCACCCCTCCACTTT
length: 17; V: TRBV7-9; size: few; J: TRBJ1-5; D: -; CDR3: CASSSTGAPYSNQPQHF; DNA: TGTGCCAGCAGCTCGACAGGCGCTCCTTATAGCAATCAGCCCCAGCATTTT
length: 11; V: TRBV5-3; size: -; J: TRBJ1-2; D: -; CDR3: CARSKTCGYTF; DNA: TGTGCCAGAAGCAAGACTTGTGGCTACACCTTC
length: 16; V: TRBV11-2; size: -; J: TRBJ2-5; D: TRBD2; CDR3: CASSGMGKRGGGTQYF; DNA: TGTGCCAGCAGCGGCATGGGGAAGCGGGGGGGCGGGACCCAGTACTTC
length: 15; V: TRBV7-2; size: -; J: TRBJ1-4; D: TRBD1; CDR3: CASSLVEDRGQKLFF; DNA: TGTGCCAGCAGCTTAGTCGAGGACAGGGGGCAGAAACTGTTTTTT
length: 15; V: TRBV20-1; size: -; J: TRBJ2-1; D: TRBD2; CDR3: CSASPPGLAGNEQFF; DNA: TGCAGTGCTAGCCCGCCGGGACTAGCGGGGAATGAGCAGTTCTTC
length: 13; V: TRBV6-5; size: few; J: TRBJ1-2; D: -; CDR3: CASSFSRGDGYTF; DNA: TGTGCCAGCAGTTTTTCCAGGGGAGATGGCTACACCTTC
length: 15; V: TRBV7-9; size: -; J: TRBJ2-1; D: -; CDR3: CASRARLEGGNEQFF; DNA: TGTGCCAGCCGCGCGAGACTAGAGGGGGGGAATGAGCAGTTCTTC
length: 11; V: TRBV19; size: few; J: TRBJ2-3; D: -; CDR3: CASSTGDTQYF; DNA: TGTGCCAGTAGTACGGGAGATACGCAGTATTTT
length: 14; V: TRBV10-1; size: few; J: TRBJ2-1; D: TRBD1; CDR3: CASSKGQGSNEQFF; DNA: TGCGCCAGCAGTAAAGGACAGGGTTCCAATGAGCAGTTCTTC
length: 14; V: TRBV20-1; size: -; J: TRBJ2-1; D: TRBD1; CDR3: CSASRAGGVNEQFF; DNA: TGCAGTGCTAGTCGGGCAGGGGGCGTAAATGAGCAGTTCTTC
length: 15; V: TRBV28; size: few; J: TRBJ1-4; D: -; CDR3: CASSLQVITNEKLFF; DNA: TGTGCCAGCAGCTTACAGGTTATCACTAATGAAAAACTGTTTTTT
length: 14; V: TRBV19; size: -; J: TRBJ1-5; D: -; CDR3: CASSIMSSNQPQHF; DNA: TGTGCCAGTAGTATCATGAGTAGCAATCAGCCCCAGCATTTT
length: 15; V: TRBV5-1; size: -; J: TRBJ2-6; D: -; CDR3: CASMVGGSGANVLTF; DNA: TGCGCCAGCATGGTGGGCGGGTCTGGGGCCAACGTCCTGACTTTC
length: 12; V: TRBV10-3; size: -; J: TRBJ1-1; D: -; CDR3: CAISRRDTEAFF; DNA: TGTGCCATCAGTCGTCGGGACACTGAAGCTTTCTTT
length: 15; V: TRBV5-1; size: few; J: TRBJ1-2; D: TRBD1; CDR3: CASSLEGQGVYGYTF; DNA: TGCGCCAGCAGCTTGGAGGGGCAGGGGGTCTATGGCTACACCTTC
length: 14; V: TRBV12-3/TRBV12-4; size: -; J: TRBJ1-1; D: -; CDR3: CASSPREGGTEAFF; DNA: TGTGCCAGCAGTCCCCGGGAAGGCGGAACTGAAGCTTTCTTT
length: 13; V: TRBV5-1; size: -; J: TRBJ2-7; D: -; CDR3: CASSLDGSYEQYF; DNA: TGCGCCAGCAGCTTGGACGGATCCTACGAGCAGTACTTC
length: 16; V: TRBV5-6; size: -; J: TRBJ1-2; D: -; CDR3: CASSLARQGTVYGYTF; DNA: TGTGCCAGCAGCTTGGCCCGGCAGGGGACCGTCTATGGCTACACCTTC
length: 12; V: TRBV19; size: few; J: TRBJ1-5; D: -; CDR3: CATRDSNQPQHF; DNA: TGTGCCACTAGGGACAGCAATCAGCCCCAGCATTTT
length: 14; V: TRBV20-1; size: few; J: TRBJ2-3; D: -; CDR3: CSVVGTGSTDTQYF; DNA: TGCAGTGTGGTTGGGACCGGGAGCACAGATACGCAGTATTTT
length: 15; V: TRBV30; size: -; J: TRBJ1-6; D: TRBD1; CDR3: CAFPSGRDRDSPLHF; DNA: TGTGCCTTCCCGTCGGGTCGGGACAGAGATTCACCCCTCCACTTT
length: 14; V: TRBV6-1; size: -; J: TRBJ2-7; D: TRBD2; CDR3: CATWWRGKNYEQYF; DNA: TGTGCCACCTGGTGGCGGGGGAAAAACTACGAGCAGTACTTC
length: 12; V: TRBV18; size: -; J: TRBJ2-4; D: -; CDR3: CASSPGGNIQYF; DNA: TGTGCCAGCTCACCGGGGGGTAACATTCAGTACTTC
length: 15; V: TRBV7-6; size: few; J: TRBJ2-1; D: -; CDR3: CASSSQIVPGEGQFF; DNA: TGTGCCAGCAGCTCCCAAATAGTACCGGGTGAAGGGCAGTTCTTC
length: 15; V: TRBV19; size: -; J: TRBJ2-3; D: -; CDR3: CASSIGPGATDTQYF; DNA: TGTGCCAGTAGTATAGGCCCGGGGGCAACAGATACGCAGTATTTT
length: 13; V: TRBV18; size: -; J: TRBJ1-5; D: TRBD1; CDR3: CASSPGQDQPQHF; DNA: TGTGCCAGCTCACCCGGACAGGATCAGCCCCAGCATTTT